Below are 5 T cell receptor beta chains sequenced from a single sample in a study of T cells in Graves' hyperthyroidism and ophthalmopathy. The CDR3 regions of TCR beta were amplified from RNA transcripts. HTBI primers were used for first-round RT-PCR of the TCR CDR3. TCRdb reprocessed the multiplex PCR reads with MiXCR, giving one entry per CDR3 protein. The sample includes about 500,000 distinct CDR3 sequences, around 17% of them seen just once. The sample was blood. These receptor sequences come from a woman aged 18-29 years with Graves' hyperthyroidism.

This clonotype has a handful of counts. J is TRBJ2-3 and V is TRBV7-2, with D possibly TRBD2 on 6 matching bases. Trimming cost V 7 bases and J 6 bases, with 23 bases left between them. The CDR3 runs 16 residues. Germline CDR1 is SGHTA and CDR2 is FQGNSA. Here the CDR3 DNA reads TGTGCCAGCAACACCTATCTAGACGGGGAGGAGGATACGCAGTATTTT. As protein: CASNTYLDGEEDTQYF.

The chain uses TRBV20-1 and TRBJ2-5; 8 bases line up with TRBD2. The germline gives CDR1 DFQATT, CDR2 SNEGSKA (reference sequence). The CDR3 consists of 14 residues. The junction had 6 bases not matched to a gene; V was cut back by 5 bases and J by 1 base. CDR3 amino acids: CSAHPSGPQETQYF. The CDR3 DNA is TGCAGTGCTCACCCTAGCGGGCCCCAAGAGACCCAGTACTTC.

The table lists this clonotype with many counts. The chain recombines TRBV9 with TRBJ1-4; D might be TRBD1 (5 bases). The CDR3 consists of 16 residues. Per the germline V gene, CDR1 is SGDLS and CDR2 is YYNGEE. Trimming took off 4 bases at V and 3 bases at J, with 16 bases between the two ends. The DNA of the CDR3 is TGTGCCAGCAGCCCCGCGGGGGGGAAGGCTAATGAAAAACTGTTTTTT. Its translation: CASSPAGGKANEKLFF.

A remark on this clonotype: A much larger clone sits a single nucleotide away, making a read error possible. V usage is TRBV7-3 and J usage is TRBJ2-7, with TRBD1 identical over 8 bases. Germline lookup yields CDR1 SGHTA and CDR2 FQGTGA. This CDR3 is built from 13 residues. V dropped 5 bases and J dropped 7; count of bases not matched to a gene: 7. The CDR3 is CASSHDRGDEQYF. The CDR3 DNA reads as TGTGCCAGCAGCCACGACAGGGGCGATGAGCAGTACTTC. Complete variable domain (other parts from reference TRBV7-3 and TRBJ2-7): GAGVSQTPSNKVTEKGKYVELRCDPISGHTALYWYRQSLGQGPEFLIYFQGTGAADDSGLPNDRFFAVRPEGSVSTLKIQRTERGDSAVYLCASSHDRGDEQYFGPGTRLTVT.

This clonotype was detected ten times or more. J is TRBJ1-3 and V is TRBV12-3 or TRBV12-4, with TRBD1 as a possible D gene (6 bases). This CDR3 has 14 amino acids. Trimming took 4 bases from V and 4 from J, leaving 11 bases between them. The CDR3 nucleotides are TGTGCCAGCAGTTATACAGGGAGAGGAAACACCATATATTTT. Residues: CASSYTGRGNTIYF.